The 23 T cell receptor beta chains below come from one sample, sequenced in a study of OX40 agonist ivuxolimab in advanced cancers. TCRdb keeps only in-frame clones here, not all; method: immunoSEQ multiplex PCR. This sample has approximately 46,000 clones; roughly four fifths occur once, and the top ten carry under 3%. The material sequenced was CD4+ or CD8+ T cells sorted from blood, taken in a trial of the OX40 agonist ivuxolimab. These receptors were collected from an adult with an advanced solid tumor such as melanoma, head and neck, liver or kidney cancer.

The J gene is TRBJ1-5, the V gene TRBV30; D uncertain. CDR1 and CDR2 from the germline V gene are GTSNPN and SVGIG (reference sequence). With 1 base removed from V and 4 bases from J, the gap between germline ends came to 8 bases. The CDR3 runs to 13 residues. CDR3 residues: CAWSATYNQPQHF. The CDR3 coding sequence is TGTGCCTGGAGTGCGACGTATAATCAGCCCCAGCATTTT.

This chain joins TRBV11-1 and TRBJ1-1; unclear D gene. The CDR3 loop spans 14 amino acids. Trimming took 5 bases from V and 0 from J, leaving 10 bases between them. CDR1 is SGHAT and CDR2 is FQDESV in the germline V gene (reference sequence). CDR3 in amino acids: CASSPQPVNTEAFF. DNA of the CDR3: TGTGCCAGCAGCCCCCAACCGGTGAACACTGAAGCTTTCTTT.

This rearrangement joins TRBV7-9 to TRBJ1-3; tentatively, D is TRBD1 (5 bases). Germline lookup yields CDR1 SEHNR and CDR2 FQNEAQ (reference sequence). This CDR3 is 14 amino acids long. With 10 bases removed from V and 1 base from J, the gap between germline ends came to 14 bases. DNA for the CDR3: TGTGCCATAAGAATTGGGGCGTCTGGAAACACCATATATTTT. This translates into CAIRIGASGNTIYF.

J is TRBJ1-2 and V is TRBV28; 7 bases map to TRBD1. Germline V gives CDR1 MDHEN, CDR2 SYDVKM. V lost 5 bases, J lost 8 bases, and 5 bases stayed unmatched. This CDR3 comprises 12 residues. The DNA of the CDR3 is TGTGCCAGCAGTCCGGGACAGCGGGGCTACACCTTC. Translation gives CASSPGQRGYTF.

J is TRBJ2-7 and V is TRBV6-1; 9 positions agree with TRBD1. The CDR3 extends over 15 amino acids. Germline V CDR1 and CDR2: MNHNS, SASEGT. Losses at the gene ends were 3 bases for V and 7 bases for J; bases not matched to a gene: 10. CDR3 residues: CASSDSDRGFREQYF. The CDR3 region has the DNA TGTGCCAGCAGTGATTCCGACAGGGGGTTTCGTGAGCAGTACTTC.

J is TRBJ2-3 and V is TRBV18, with D tentatively TRBD2 (7 bases). Germline CDR1 and CDR2: KGHSH and LQKENI. Between the trimmed V and J ends, which lost 6 bases and 6 bases, there was a span of 19 bases. The CDR3 extends over 15 amino acids. CDR3 residues: CASSEGGERPDTQYF. In DNA, the CDR3 is TGTGCCAGCTCGGAAGGGGGGGAGCGGCCGGATACGCAGTATTTT. The full variable domain, its missing parts supplied by reference TRBV18 and TRBJ2-3, is NAGVMQNPRHLVRRRGQEARLRCSPMKGHSHVYWYRQLPEEGLKFMVYLQKENIIDESGMPKERFSAEFPKEGPSILRIQQVVRGDSAAYFCASSEGGERPDTQYFGPGTRLTVL.

The chain couples TRBV9 to TRBJ2-1; 8 nucleotides align to TRBD2. Germline V gene sequence: CDR1 SGDLS, CDR2 YYNGEE. Losses at the gene ends were 5 bases for V and 1 base for J; bases not matched to a gene: 2. CDR3 length: 14 residues. The CDR3 region is CASSLAGSYNEQFF. The DNA of the CDR3 is TGTGCCAGCAGTTTAGCGGGGTCCTACAATGAGCAGTTCTTC.

The chain recombines TRBV4-2 with TRBJ2-3, with 9 bases matching TRBD2. J lost 1 base, V lost 5 bases, and 10 bases had no gene match. Germline assignment: CDR1 LGHNA and CDR2 YNFKEQ. CDR3 size: 17 residues. The CDR3 DNA sequence: TGTGCCAGCAGCTCGGGACTAGCCGTGTTGGGCACAGATACGCAGTATTTT. This translates into CASSSGLAVLGTDTQYF.

This chain joins TRBV29-1 and TRBJ1-2; no definite D call. Germline-derived CDR1 and CDR2 are SQVTM and ANQGSEA. The CDR3 is made up of 14 amino acids. Trimming stripped 4 bases from V and 4 bases from J, with 16 bases between. CDR3 protein: CSVGESLRAYGYTF. The CDR3 nucleotides are TGCAGCGTTGGTGAAAGTTTAAGGGCCTATGGCTACACCTTC.

Relative to its sample, this clone is medium-sized. The rearrangement joins TRBV29-1 to TRBJ1-5; a weak D match, TRBD1 (5 bases). Between the trimmed V and J ends, which lost 4 bases and 1 base, there was a span of 11 bases. This CDR3 is built from 14 residues. CDR1 and CDR2 (germline): SQVTM, ANQGSEA. The CDR3 region has the DNA TGCAGCGTTGGGGGAGGGGCCAGCAATCAGCCCCAGCATTTT. This codes for CSVGGGASNQPQHF.

This clone turned up a few times. The CDR3 is CASSLSSSGKPGELFF. As DNA, the CDR3 is TGTGCCAGCAGTTTATCGTCTAGCGGGAAACCCGGGGAGCTGTTTTTT. The genes are TRBV27 and TRBJ2-2, with 9 bases aligning to TRBD2. The CDR3 extends over 16 amino acids. The germline V gene has CDR1 MNHEY and CDR2 SMNVEV (reference sequence). V lost 0 bases and J lost 6; bases outside the gene matches: 5.

This clone came up a few times. The chain employs TRBV30 and TRBJ2-7, with TRBD2 matching 8 bases. The CDR3 is made up of 13 amino acids. The V gene's germline CDR1 is GTSNPN and CDR2 SVGIG (reference sequence). V was clipped by 1 base and J by 3 bases; unmatched bases: 2. CDR3 DNA sequence: TGTGCCTGGAGTGCAGGGACTAGCTACGAGCAGTACTTC. Residues: CAWSAGTSYEQYF.

This rearrangement joins TRBV7-2 to TRBJ2-7, with 7 bases aligning to TRBD2. The CDR3 covers 16 residues. V was clipped by 0 bases and J by 7 bases; unmatched bases: 12. CDR1 and CDR2 (germline): SGHTA, FQGNSA. CDR3 in amino acids: CASSLASGGSGWEQYF. The CDR3 DNA follows: TGTGCCAGCAGCTTAGCATCGGGGGGTAGCGGTTGGGAGCAGTACTTC.

Only a few counts were recorded for this clone. This chain joins TRBV6-5 and TRBJ1-5; D is ambiguous. Germline assignment: CDR1 MNHEY and CDR2 SVGAGI. Trimming took 0 bases from V and 4 from J, leaving 10 bases between them. The CDR3 runs to 15 residues. The CDR3 reads CASSYSYGSNQPQHF. The CDR3 bases are TGTGCCAGCAGTTACTCGTACGGGTCGAATCAGCCCCAGCATTTT.

The rearrangement uses TRBV18 and TRBJ1-4; D not resolved. Per the germline V gene, CDR1 is KGHSH and CDR2 is LQKENI. This CDR3 has 14 amino acids. Trimming removed 2 bases from V and 4 bases from J, with 8 bases in between. CDR3 coding DNA: TGTGCCAGCTCACCAGGGTCCGGTAATGAAAAACTGTTTTTT. This codes for CASSPGSGNEKLFF.

The J gene is TRBJ2-1, the V gene TRBV23-1; D gene unclear. TRBV23-1 is annotated as an ORF whose role is uncertain. V gave up 2 bases and J gave up 1 base, with 9 bases separating them. CDR3 length: 15 residues. The CDR3 DNA follows: TGCGCCAGCAGTCAACTAAAAGGTTCCTACAATGAGCAGTTCTTC. Translating it yields CASSQLKGSYNEQFF.

The chain carries TRBV7-9 and TRBJ2-1; 14 bases map to TRBD2. V lost 5 bases and J lost 7; bases outside the gene matches: 16. Per germline, CDR1 SEHNR and CDR2 FQNEAQ (reference sequence). The CDR3 spans 19 residues. The CDR3 spells CASSPKGLAGGLGKNEQFF. The CDR3 DNA reads as TGTGCCAGCAGCCCTAAAGGACTAGCGGGAGGCCTCGGGAAAAATGAGCAGTTCTTC.

The J gene is TRBJ2-5, the V gene TRBV28, with D uncertain. Germline CDR1 and CDR2: MDHEN and SYDVKM. The CDR3 runs to 14 residues. V was cut by 1 base and J by 7 bases, with 13 bases left in between. DNA of the CDR3: TGTGCCAGCAGTTTATTTAGCCGATCGGGGACCCAGTACTTC. Protein sequence: CASSLFSRSGTQYF. Full variable domain (rest looked up from reference TRBV28 and TRBJ2-5): DVKVTQSSRYLVKRTGEKVFLECVQDMDHENMFWYRQDPGLGLRLIYFSYDVKMKEKGDIPEGYSVSREKKERFSLILESASTNQTSMYLCASSLFSRSGTQYFGPGTRLLVL.

CDR3 sequence: CAIGAAGTEANYGYTF. CDR3 in DNA: TGTGCCATCGGGGCGGCGGGGACAGAAGCTAACTATGGCTACACCTTC. This chain connects TRBV10-3 to TRBJ1-2; 7 bases fit TRBD1. V shed 8 bases and J 0 bases; nucleotides not matched to a gene: 12. The CDR3 extends over 16 amino acids. CDR1 and CDR2 from the germline V gene are ENHRY and SYGVKD.

The gene calls are TRBV6-4 and TRBJ2-5, with TRBD2 as a possible D gene (6 bases). The J call is doubtful: the DNA matches TRBJ2-7 better. The CDR3 runs to 13 residues. Per the germline V gene, CDR1 is MRHNA and CDR2 is SNTAGT. The CDR3 bases are TGTGCCAGCAGTGCCGAACTAGCTTACGAGCAGTACTTC. Protein product: CASSAELAYEQYF.

V gene TRBV6-1 combines with J gene TRBJ2-5; the D gene is possibly TRBD2 (5 bases). This CDR3 has 13 amino acids. Per germline, CDR1 MNHNS and CDR2 SASEGT. V gave up 4 bases and J gave up 2 bases, with 8 bases separating them. The CDR3 loop reads CASSGRVQETQYF. Written as DNA, the CDR3 is TGTGCCAGCAGTGGGCGGGTGCAAGAGACCCAGTACTTC.

CDR3 residues: CASSLAGVRAGNEQFF. The CDR3 DNA is TGTGCCAGCAGCTTGGCGGGGGTGCGGGCCGGCAATGAGCAGTTCTTC. J is TRBJ2-1 and V is TRBV5-5; a weak D match, TRBD2 (6 bases). Per germline, CDR1 SGHKS and CDR2 YYEKEE (reference sequence). CDR3 length: 16 residues. The germline V and J ends were trimmed by 0 bases and 6 bases, with 16 bases remaining between them.

This clone showed up just a few times. The rearrangement links TRBV4-1 to TRBJ2-7; 10 positions agree with TRBD1. This CDR3 comprises 15 residues. CDR1 and CDR2 (germline): MGHRA, YSYEKL. Unmatched junction bases numbered 7, after V lost 5 bases and J lost 3 bases. CDR3 in DNA: TGCGCCAGCAGCTCCCCCGGGACAGGGGACTACGAGCAGTACTTC. This gives the protein CASSSPGTGDYEQYF.